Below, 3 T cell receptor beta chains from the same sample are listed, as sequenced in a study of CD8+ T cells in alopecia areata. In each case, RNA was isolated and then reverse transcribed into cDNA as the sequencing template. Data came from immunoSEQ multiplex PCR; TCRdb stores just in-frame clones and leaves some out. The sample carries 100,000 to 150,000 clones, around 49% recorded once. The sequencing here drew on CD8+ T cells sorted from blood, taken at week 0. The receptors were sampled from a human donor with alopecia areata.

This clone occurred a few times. The CDR3, as DNA: TGTGCCAGTAGTATACTCCAGGATAACACTGAAGCTTTCTTT. Amino acids: CASSILQDNTEAFF. This rearrangement joins TRBV19 to TRBJ1-1; D ambiguous. The length of the CDR3 is 14 residues. V lost 2 bases and J lost 2, with 9 bases in between. The germline gives CDR1 LNHDA, CDR2 SQIVND (reference sequence). Based on the CDR3 plus reference TRBV19 and TRBJ1-1, the full variable domain is DGGITQSPKYLFRKEGQNVTLSCEQNLNHDAMYWYRQDPGQGLRLIYYSQIVNDFQKGDIAEGYSVSREKKESFPLTVTSAQKNPTAFYLCASSILQDNTEAFFGQGTRLTVV.

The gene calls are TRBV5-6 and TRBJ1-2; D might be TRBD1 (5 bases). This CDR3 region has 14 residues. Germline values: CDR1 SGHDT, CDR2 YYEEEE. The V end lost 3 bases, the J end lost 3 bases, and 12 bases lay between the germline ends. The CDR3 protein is CASSSWGAHYGYTF. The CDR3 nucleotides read TGTGCCAGCAGCTCCTGGGGCGCGCACTATGGCTACACCTTC.

The CDR3 region is CASSQGAESSYNEQFF. The CDR3 DNA is TGCGCCAGCAGCCAGGGAGCGGAGTCCTCCTACAATGAGCAGTTCTTC. The rearrangement links TRBV4-3 to TRBJ2-1; tentatively, D is TRBD2 (5 bases). V was shortened by 3 bases and J by 0 bases, with 12 bases between the two germline ends. The CDR3 loop spans 16 amino acids. CDR1 and CDR2 from the germline V gene are LGHNA and YSLEER.